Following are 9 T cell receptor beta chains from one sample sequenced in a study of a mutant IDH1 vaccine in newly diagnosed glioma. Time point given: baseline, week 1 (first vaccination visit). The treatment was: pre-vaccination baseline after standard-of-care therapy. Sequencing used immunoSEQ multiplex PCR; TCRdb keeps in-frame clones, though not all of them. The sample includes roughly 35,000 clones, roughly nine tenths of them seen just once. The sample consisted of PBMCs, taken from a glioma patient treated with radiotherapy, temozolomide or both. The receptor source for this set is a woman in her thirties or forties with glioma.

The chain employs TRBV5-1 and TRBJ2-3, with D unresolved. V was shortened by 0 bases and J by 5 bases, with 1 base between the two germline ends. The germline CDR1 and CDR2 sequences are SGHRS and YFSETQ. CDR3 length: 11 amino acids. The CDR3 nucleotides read TGCGCCAGCAGCTTGGAAGATACGCAGTATTTT. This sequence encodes CASSLEDTQYF.

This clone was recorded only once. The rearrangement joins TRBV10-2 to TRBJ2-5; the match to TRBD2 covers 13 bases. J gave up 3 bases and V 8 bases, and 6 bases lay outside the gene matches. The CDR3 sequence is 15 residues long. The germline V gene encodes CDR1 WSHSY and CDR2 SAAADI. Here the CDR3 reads CASRETSGGKETQYF. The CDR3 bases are TGCGCCAGCCGGGAGACTAGCGGGGGGAAAGAGACCCAGTACTTC.

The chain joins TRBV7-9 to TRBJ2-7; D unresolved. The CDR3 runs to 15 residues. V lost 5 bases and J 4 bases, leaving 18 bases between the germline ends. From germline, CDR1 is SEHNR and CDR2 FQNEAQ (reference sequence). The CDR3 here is CASSPPPRLGYEQYF. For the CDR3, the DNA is TGTGCCAGCAGCCCACCCCCCCGGTTAGGGTACGAGCAGTACTTC.

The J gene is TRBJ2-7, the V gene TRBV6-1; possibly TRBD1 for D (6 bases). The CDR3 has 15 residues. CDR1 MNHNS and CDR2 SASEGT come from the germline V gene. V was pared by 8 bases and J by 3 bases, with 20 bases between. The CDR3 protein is CASQPNLAGDYEQYF. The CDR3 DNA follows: TGTGCCAGCCAACCAAATCTGGCAGGGGACTACGAGCAGTACTTC.

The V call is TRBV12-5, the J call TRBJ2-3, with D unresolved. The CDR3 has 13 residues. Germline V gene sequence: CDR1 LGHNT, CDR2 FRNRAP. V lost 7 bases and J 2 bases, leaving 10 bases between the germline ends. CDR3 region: CASAVLNTDTQYF. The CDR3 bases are TGTGCTAGTGCGGTCTTAAACACAGATACGCAGTATTTT.

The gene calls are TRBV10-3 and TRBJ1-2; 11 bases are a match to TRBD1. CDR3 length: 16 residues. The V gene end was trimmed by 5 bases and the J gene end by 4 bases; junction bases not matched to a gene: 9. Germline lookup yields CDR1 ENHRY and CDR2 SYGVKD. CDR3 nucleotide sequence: TGTGCCATCAGTAGGGACAGGGGGTTCCCTATCTATGGCTACACCTTC. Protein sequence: CAISRDRGFPIYGYTF.

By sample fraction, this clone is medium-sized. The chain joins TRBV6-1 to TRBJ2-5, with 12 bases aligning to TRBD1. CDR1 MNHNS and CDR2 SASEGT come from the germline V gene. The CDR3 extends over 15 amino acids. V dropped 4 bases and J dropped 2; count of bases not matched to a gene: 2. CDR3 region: CASSAGQGAQETQYF. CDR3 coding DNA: TGTGCCAGCAGTGCGGGACAGGGGGCACAAGAGACCCAGTACTTC.

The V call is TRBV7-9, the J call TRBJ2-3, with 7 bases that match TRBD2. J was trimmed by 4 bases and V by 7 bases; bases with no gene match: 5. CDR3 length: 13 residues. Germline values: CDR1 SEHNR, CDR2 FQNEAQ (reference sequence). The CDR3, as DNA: TGTGCCAGCACTTCCAGCGGGGCAGATACGCAGTATTTT. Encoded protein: CASTSSGADTQYF.

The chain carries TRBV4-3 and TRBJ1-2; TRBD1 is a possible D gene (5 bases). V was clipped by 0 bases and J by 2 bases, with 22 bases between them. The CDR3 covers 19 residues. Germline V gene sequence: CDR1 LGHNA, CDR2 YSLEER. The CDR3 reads CASSQDRRAGRTKNYGYTF. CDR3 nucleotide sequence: TGCGCCAGCAGCCAAGATAGGCGGGCAGGGCGTACAAAAAACTATGGCTACACCTTC.